These 10 T cell receptor beta chains were all obtained from the same sample, sequenced in a study of radiotherapy plus CTLA-4 blockade in lung cancer. Measured with immunoSEQ multiplex PCR; TCRdb has only the in-frame clones, and not every one. This sample carries roughly 59,000 clones, 65% to 80% of them seen once, and the ten largest clones take approximately 8.6%. The sample was peripheral blood, taken from a patient treated with radiotherapy plus ipilimumab. These receptors all come from a human donor with non-small cell lung cancer whose response to radiotherapy plus ipilimumab could not be evaluated.

The V call is TRBV4-1, the J call TRBJ2-6, with a possible D match to TRBD1 (5 bases). V lost 3 bases and J 4 bases, leaving 13 bases between the germline ends. The CDR3 length is 16 residues. The germline CDR1 and CDR2 sequences are MGHRA and YSYEKL. DNA of the CDR3: TGCGCCAGCAGCCAGCTACATCAGGGAGGGGCCAACGTCCTGACTTTC. Its protein product is CASSQLHQGGANVLTF.

The chain recombines TRBV2 with TRBJ2-4; D uncertain. Germline assignment: CDR1 SNHLY and CDR2 FYNNEI. V lost 2 bases to trimming and J lost 8 bases, with 7 bases between them. CDR3 size: 12 residues. This CDR3 is CASSELGDIQYF. The CDR3 region has the DNA TGTGCCAGCAGTGAACTGGGCGACATTCAGTACTTC.

Notes on this clone: In the same sample, other DNA sequences code for this CDR3. The chain carries TRBV5-1 and TRBJ1-1; the D gene is possibly TRBD1 (5 bases). Germline lookup yields CDR1 SGHRS and CDR2 YFSETQ. The CDR3 extends over 14 amino acids. Trimming cost V 3 bases and J 1 base, with 10 bases left between them. CDR3 residues: CASSSGVRNTEAFF. CDR3 nucleotides: TGCGCCAGCAGCTCGGGGGTTAGGAACACTGAAGCTTTCTTT.

V usage is TRBV27 and J usage is TRBJ2-7; the match to TRBD1 covers 8 bases. CDR3 length: 14 amino acids. Germline trimming cut 5 bases from V and 2 bases from J; bases unmatched to any gene: 5. Per germline, CDR1 MNHEY and CDR2 SMNVEV (reference sequence). The CDR3 is CASSDRQGTYEQYF. CDR3 sequence (DNA): TGTGCCAGCAGTGATAGACAGGGGACCTACGAGCAGTACTTC.

This rearrangement joins TRBV6-6 to TRBJ1-5, with 7 bases aligning to TRBD1. The CDR3 totals 13 residues. Germline V gene lookup returns CDR1 MNHNY and CDR2 SVGAGI (reference sequence). The ends lost 5 bases at V and 7 bases at J; junction bases unmatched: 5. The CDR3 reads CASSRGQGQPQHF. The CDR3 DNA is TGTGCCAGCAGTAGGGGGCAGGGACAGCCCCAGCATTTT.

A note on this clone: Different DNA sequences within this sample yield the same CDR3. The chain uses TRBV9 and TRBJ1-6; maybe TRBD1 (6 bases). Germline CDR1 SGDLS, CDR2 YYNGEE. This CDR3 region has 16 residues. V dropped 4 bases and J dropped 0 bases, with 11 bases sitting between them. The CDR3 spells CASSKGESSYNSPLHF. The CDR3 bases are TGTGCCAGCAGCAAGGGGGAGAGCTCCTATAATTCACCCCTCCACTTT.

The genes are TRBV5-1 and TRBJ2-5; the D gene is possibly TRBD2 (7 bases). The CDR3 has 14 residues. Per germline, CDR1 SGHRS and CDR2 YFSETQ. Trimming removed 2 bases from V and 1 base from J, with 9 bases in between. This CDR3 reads CASSFGGRQETQYF. Written as DNA, the CDR3 is TGCGCCAGCAGCTTCGGGGGGCGCCAAGAGACCCAGTACTTC.

The CDR3 bases are TGTGCTAGTGGCTCCTCAGCAACAGACAATGAGCAGTTCTTC. It encodes CASGSSATDNEQFF. This chain connects TRBV12-5 to TRBJ2-1; D not resolved. With 6 bases removed from V and 5 bases from J, the gap between germline ends came to 14 bases. This CDR3 has 14 amino acids. Germline CDR1 and CDR2: LGHNT and FRNRAP.

V gene TRBV15 combines with J gene TRBJ1-2, with 12 nucleotides matching TRBD1. J gave up 8 bases and V 5 bases, and 15 bases lay outside the gene matches. Germline V gene sequence: CDR1 LNHNV, CDR2 YYDKDF (reference sequence). The CDR3 sequence is 17 residues long. Written as DNA, the CDR3 is TGTGCCACCAGCGGCCGGGACAGGGGGCCCCTGAGGGGAGGCTACACCTTC. The encoded protein is CATSGRDRGPLRGGYTF.

This chain uses TRBV7-8 with TRBJ1-1; TRBD1 might be the D (5 bases). The germline V and J ends were trimmed by 1 base and 9 bases, with 18 bases remaining between them. Looked up from germline, CDR1 is SGHVS and CDR2 is FQNEAQ. This CDR3 has 15 amino acids. CDR3 sequence: CASSLDGGRAPKAFF. CDR3 bases: TGTGCCAGCAGCTTAGACGGGGGTCGAGCCCCGAAAGCTTTCTTT.